This is a list of T cell receptor beta chains from one sample in a study of blood T cell repertoires in COVID-19. Sequenced by immunoSEQ multiplex PCR; TCRdb stores in-frame clones only, minus some. The repertoire includes over 200,000 clones, around 86% of them detected once, and 5.1% sits in the top ten. The specimen sequenced was peripheral blood. Receptors originate from a human donor in a cohort sampled during active COVID-19. Both conserved end residues are part of each CDR3. A D gene is named only where the DNA matches it firmly. The listing skips clone size in some rows; elsewhere it reads once, few, many or a size class.

V	J	size	D	CDR3	DNA
TRBV7-3	TRBJ2-2	.	.	CASSPQLALNTGELFF	TGTGCCAGCAGCCCCCAGCTAGCGCTAAACACCGGGGAGCTGTTTTTT
TRBV7-2	TRBJ1-2	.	.	CASSLDPSRANYGYTF	TGTGCCAGCAGCTTAGACCCTTCCCGAGCTAACTATGGCTACACCTTC
TRBV19	TRBJ2-7	.	.	CASRYSQGTYEQYF	TGTGCCAGTAGATACTCACAGGGAACGTACGAGCAGTACTTC
TRBV9	TRBJ2-7	.	.	CASARAGQGEQYF	TGTGCCAGCGCCCGAGCGGGCCAGGGCGAGCAGTACTTC
TRBV6-6	TRBJ1-5	.	TRBD1	CASTEDRGRQPQHF	TGTGCCAGCACCGAGGACAGGGGGCGTCAGCCCCAGCATTTT
TRBV5-1	TRBJ2-3	.	.	CASSTTSTDTQYF	TGCGCCAGCAGCACTACTAGCACAGATACGCAGTATTTT
TRBV7-8	TRBJ2-7	.	.	CASSLMTSVVSEQYF	TGTGCCAGCAGCTTAATGACTAGTGTGGTTTCCGAGCAGTACTTC
TRBV19	TRBJ2-7	.	TRBD1	CATSKGQLTSEQYF	TGTGCTACTAGTAAGGGACAGCTAACGAGCGAGCAGTACTTC
TRBV10-3	TRBJ1-5	.	TRBD1	CAISPTGARGGNQPQHF	TGTGCCATCAGCCCAACAGGGGCGAGGGGGGGCAATCAGCCCCAGCATTTT
TRBV21-1	TRBJ1-1	.	.	CASGGYGQRIEAFF	TGTGCCAGCGGCGGGTATGGACAGAGGATTGAAGCTTTCTTT
TRBV6-5	TRBJ1-6	.	TRBD1	CASKGQGGAPSPLHF	TGTGCCAGCAAAGGACAGGGAGGAGCTCCCTCACCCCTCCACTTT
TRBV6-6	TRBJ2-3	.	.	CASWGVREQDTQYF	TGTGCCAGTTGGGGGGTCCGGGAACAAGATACGCAGTATTTT
TRBV7-8	TRBJ2-7	few	TRBD2	CASSSGTISYEQYF	TGTGCCAGCAGCTCCGGGACTATCTCCTACGAGCAGTACTTC
TRBV19	TRBJ1-5	.	.	CASSIDRGREQPQHF	TGTGCCAGTAGTATAGATCGAGGCAGGGAACAGCCCCAGCATTTT
TRBV19	TRBJ2-7	once	TRBD2	CASRSALANTYEQYF	TGTGCCAGTAGGTCTGCACTAGCGAACACCTACGAGCAGTACTTC
TRBV11-3	TRBJ2-1	.	.	CASSSFAGGYNEQFF	TGTGCCAGCAGCTCATTCGCGGGCGGCTACAATGAGCAGTTCTTC
TRBV7-2	TRBJ2-7	.	.	CASSTRTDYEQYF	TGTGCCAGCAGCACCCGGACAGACTACGAGCAGTACTTC
TRBV6-5	TRBJ2-4	.	.	CASIEGPAKNIQYF	TGTGCCAGCATCGAGGGCCCGGCCAAAAACATTCAGTACTTC